This record covers a single TCR beta chain. The data are from a study of blood T cell repertoires in COVID-19. Study as a whole: Sites across the United States, Italy and Spain contributed samples from acute and convalescent COVID-19. Sources were T cells, B-cell-depleted T cells, or PBMCs; the material itself was cDNA or gDNA.

Germline V gene sequence: CDR1 SGHTA, CDR2 FQGTGA. J was trimmed by 4 bases and V by 0 bases; bases with no gene match: 7. The CDR3 is 17 amino acids. Per the original methods: The authors estimated nucleated cell counts from reference gene primer amplification. Assay: immunoSEQ multiplex PCR; the TCRdb copy retains only in-frame clones and omits some. The V and J calls and clone size come from that table; D and trimming were worked out from the DNA. The sample has about 170,000 clones; about nine tenths are singletons. Sequenced material: PBMCs or T cells enriched from blood (not recorded which). This clonotype originated in a young woman who had recovered from COVID-19. The chain recombines TRBV7-3 with TRBJ2-1, with 9 bases fitting TRBD2. Written as DNA, the CDR3 is TGTGCCAGCAGCTTAACTGCGACTAGCGGATCGTACAATGAGCAGTTCTTC. Protein sequence: CASSLTATSGSYNEQFF.